This passage covers 8 T cell receptor beta chains from one sample sequenced in a study of molecular identifiers for immune sequencing clone quantification listed by TCRdb under 2018. Library preparation was by PCR. The sequencer listed for this sample is NextSeq 500. TCRdb reran the public reads through fastp at Q25 and MiXCR, keeping productive beta chains. Entries that share a CDR3 protein sequence are merged under the most common genes and DNA. This sample is represented by around 100,000 distinct CDR3 sequences; 30% to 35% of them were singletons. The ten largest clones capture approximately 9.8% of the sample. Sequencing was performed on naive CD8+ T cells from blood, with Jurkat cell RNA spiked in. Per the publication, the cell subset or site label means: FACS-sorted CD8+CD4-CCR7+CD45RA+ naive T cells. The receptors come from a human donor in good health. Some libraries in this study had Jurkat cell RNA spiked in.

This clonotype was observed a handful of times. A much larger clone is a single base away; this may be a read error. The V gene is TRBV28, the J gene TRBJ2-4, with D perhaps matching TRBD2 (5 bases). From germline, CDR1 is MDHEN and CDR2 SYDVKM. There are 15 residues in the CDR3. Here the CDR3 reads CASSLNGLAKYIQYF. Here the CDR3 DNA reads TGTGCCAGCAGTTTAAATGGGCTAGCCAAATACATTCAGTACTTC.

Turning to this clonotype: Compared with germline, one end of the junction differs, possibly owing to a read error. This chain uses TRBV29-1 with TRBJ2-7, with D perhaps matching TRBD1 (6 bases). CDR1 SQVTM and CDR2 ANQGSEA come from the germline V gene. This CDR3 has 14 residues. The DNA for the CDR3 is TGCAGCGTTGCGGCGGCAGGGGTCCCGTCCGAGCAGATCTTC. Amino acids: CSVAAAGVPSEQIF.

On this clonotype: This may arise from a read error, as a much more abundant clone is one base away. This chain links TRBV5-1 with TRBJ2-5; tentatively, D is TRBD2 (6 bases). The V end lost 0 bases, the J end lost 9 bases, and 15 bases lay between the germline ends. From germline, CDR1 is SGHRS and CDR2 YFSETQ. CDR3 length equals 14 residues. The CDR3 spells CASSLAGEGESQYF. The DNA for the CDR3 is TGCGCCAGCAGCTTGGCGGGAGAAGGGGAGTCCCAGTACTTC.

The chain couples TRBV3-1 to TRBJ2-4; TRBD2 agrees at 8 bases. Germline assignment: CDR1 LGHDT and CDR2 YNNKEL (reference sequence). CDR3 length equals 18 residues. V lost 0 bases to trimming and J lost 6 bases; unmatched junction nucleotides: 13. CDR3 DNA sequence: TGTGCCAGCAGCCAAGATGGCTTCCGGGAGGGCGCTGGAAACATTCAGTACTTC. As protein: CASSQDGFREGAGNIQYF.

The table lists this clonotype with a few counts. The chain recombines TRBV11-2 with TRBJ2-1; D is perhaps TRBD2 (6 bases). The germline gives CDR1 SGHAT, CDR2 FQNNGV. V was cut by 4 bases and J by 5 bases, with 12 bases left in between. The CDR3 totals 14 residues. This chain's CDR3 is CASSYAGTHNEQFF. The CDR3 region has the DNA TGTGCCAGCAGCTATGCGGGGACTCACAATGAGCAGTTCTTC.

This clonotype was detected a few times. V usage is TRBV5-6 and J usage is TRBJ1-3; weak D call: TRBD1 (6 bases). The V gene's germline CDR1 is SGHDT and CDR2 YYEEEE. The CDR3 runs to 16 residues. Trimming left V 2 bases short and J 2 bases short, with 14 bases between. The CDR3 nucleotides are TGTGCCAGCAGCTTTGGATCACAGGGTCCTGGAAACACCATATATTTT. Its translation: CASSFGSQGPGNTIYF.

This clonotype was observed a few times. This chain uses TRBV19 with TRBJ2-7; D remains unclear. The length of the CDR3 is 14 residues. Germline lookup yields CDR1 LNHDA and CDR2 SQIVND (reference sequence). V was shortened by 0 bases and J by 0 bases, with 6 bases between the two germline ends. The CDR3 loop reads CASSIELTSYEQYF. The DNA of the CDR3 is TGTGCCAGTAGTATAGAGCTGACCTCCTACGAGCAGTACTTC.

The V and J genes are TRBV4-3 and TRBJ2-6; 9 nucleotides match TRBD1. The V gene's germline CDR1 is LGHNA and CDR2 YSLEER. This CDR3 comprises 17 residues. J lost 5 bases, V lost 2 bases, and 7 bases had no gene match. The CDR3 loop is CASSQRTGVPRANVLTF. CDR3 nucleotide sequence: TGCGCCAGCAGCCAACGGACAGGGGTACCGAGGGCCAACGTCCTGACTTTC.